This T cell receptor (beta chain) was captured by sequencing in a study of radiotherapy plus CTLA-4 blockade in lung cancer. The V gene lost 5 bases and the J gene lost 0 bases, with 16 bases spanning the gap. CDR1 SGHRS and CDR2 YFSETQ come from the germline V gene. The CDR3 is 16 amino acids. Ipilimumab CTLA-4 blockade and focal radiation were given to patients with chemo-refractory metastatic non-small-cell lung cancer. About this clone itself: Antigen unknown.

Generated by immunoSEQ multiplex PCR, the TCRdb table keeps only in-frame clones and is missing some. The profile shows 30,000 to 45,000 clones, roughly two thirds of them singletons. Study observations and caveats: The best predictor of response was reported to be early blood T cell clone dynamics, with interferon-beta. In blood, tumor-derived TCR clones expanded after radiotherapy plus ipilimumab.

The chain joins TRBV5-1 to TRBJ2-3, with a tentative D call TRBD2 (6 bases). This receptor was identified in a human donor with non-small cell lung cancer who had stable disease on radiotherapy plus ipilimumab. The starting material was peripheral blood, obtained from a patient treated with radiotherapy plus ipilimumab. The CDR3 region has the DNA TGCGCCAGCAGGGGGGGATTACTAACTAGCACAGATACGCAGTATTTT. The encoded protein is CASRGGLLTSTDTQYF.